Detailed here is one T cell receptor beta chain. The target antigen is unknown. The data stem from a study of CD8+ T cells in alopecia areata. For the study at large: Treated patients took oral tofacitinib at 5 to 10 mg twice daily. The duration of tofacitinib was 6 to 18 months, with 6 months off drug afterward.

Study-wide findings and caveats: Scalp sequencing also captures normal skin's resident alphabeta T cells.

The sequencing template was cDNA reverse transcribed from extracted RNA. This table comes from immunoSEQ multiplex PCR, and its TCRdb copy is limited to in-frame clones, with some not included. The table shows 5,500 to 6,000 clones, with over 45% occurring only once. Lesional scalp punch biopsies and peripheral blood were collected from alopecia areata patients. Germline values: CDR1 LNHDA, CDR2 SQIVND (reference sequence). Unmatched junction bases numbered 4, after V lost 6 bases and J lost 2 bases. The CDR3 consists of 14 residues. The chain couples TRBV19 to TRBJ1-5; 7 positions match TRBD1. This clonotype was obtained from a human donor with alopecia areata. The sequenced sample consisted of skin. The CDR3 here is CASSRGYGNQPQHF. CDR3 sequence (DNA): TGTGCCAGTAGCAGGGGGTACGGCAATCAGCCCCAGCATTTT.